The sequence of this T cell receptor (beta chain) was determined in a study of cytotoxic CD8 clonotypes in ibrutinib-treated CLL. Notes on the study in general: Sampling of sustained-remission and progressing patients occurred at differing times. Baseline levels were approached again at progression, after clonality had risen at ibrutinib response.

The V and J ends lost 3 bases and 4 bases respectively, with 9 bases between them. The CDR3 sequence is 13 residues long. CDR1 and CDR2 from the germline V gene are MGHDK and SYGVNS. This clone was detected a few times. The antigen is not known. TCR beta libraries used around 2 micrograms of genomic DNA from cryopreserved PBMCs. The repertoire was sequenced with immunoSEQ multiplex PCR; TCRdb's copy has only in-frame clones and lacks some. The top ten hold over 15% of the sample, which has hundreds of thousands of clones, under 80% seen once. The clonotype originates from a human donor with chronic lymphocytic leukemia. The sequencing used PBMCs, collected after 24 months of ibrutinib treatment. The chain has TRBV25-1 and TRBJ1-2, with no clear D. The CDR3 sequence is CASSDTRGYGYTF. DNA of the CDR3: TGTGCCAGCAGTGATACCAGAGGCTATGGCTACACCTTC.